One and the same sample provided the 30 T cell receptor beta chains below, sequenced in a study of blood T cell repertoires in COVID-19. Only in-frame clones appear in the TCRdb table, and some are missing; sequencing was by immunoSEQ multiplex PCR. This sample yields 40,000 to 45,000 clones, of which 70% to 90% are seen a single time; around 2.3% belongs to the top ten. Sequencing used peripheral blood. The receptor source for this set is a human donor in a cohort sampled during active COVID-19.

The V and J genes are TRBV7-2 and TRBJ1-1; D remains ambiguous. The CDR3 has 14 residues. Germline CDR1 is SGHTA and CDR2 is FQGNSA. Between the trimmed V and J ends, which lost 2 bases and 2 bases, there was a span of 9 bases. CDR3 coding DNA: TGTGCCAGCAGCTTACTTCCAACTAACACTGAAGCTTTCTTT. Encoded protein: CASSLLPTNTEAFF. The complete variable domain, with remaining parts taken from reference TRBV7-2 and TRBJ1-1, reads GAGVSQSPSNKVTEKGKDVELRCDPISGHTALYWYRQSLGQGLEFLIYFQGNSAPDKSGLPSDRFSAERTGGSVSTLTIQRTQQEDSAVYLCASSLLPTNTEAFFGQGTRLTVV.

This clone occurred once. In nucleotides, the CDR3 is TGTGCCATCAATGGGGCCTCCTACAATGAGCAGTTCTTC. Translated, it gives CAINGASYNEQFF. The rearrangement links TRBV10-3 to TRBJ2-1, with D possibly matching TRBD1 (5 bases). V lost 7 bases to trimming and J lost 0 bases, with 7 bases between them. The CDR3 consists of 13 residues. Per germline, CDR1 ENHRY and CDR2 SYGVKD.

On this clone itself: This is likely a read error, given that the CDR3 carries no conserved phenylalanine or tryptophan at its end. The limits of the CDR3 on the DNA are not certain, so only TCRdb's listed CDR3 is given. This chain joins TRBV2 and TRBJ1-1; the D call in the table, TRBD1, was not verified against the DNA. The CDR3 length is 13 residues, termini included. Germline V CDR1 and CDR2: SNHLY, FYNNEI. CDR3 region: CASSSTGTGEPKV.

The CDR3, as DNA: TGTGCCAGCAGCTTAGTTTCCGGGAACTATGGCTACACCTTC. Its translation: CASSLVSGNYGYTF. The chain carries TRBV7-9 and TRBJ1-2; D is uncertain. CDR1 and CDR2 (germline): SEHNR, FQNEAQ (reference sequence). V was clipped by 1 base and J by 2 bases, with 8 bases between them. CDR3 size: 14 residues.

V usage is TRBV12-3 or TRBV12-4 and J usage is TRBJ1-2; possible D gene TRBD1, 5 bases. V dropped 3 bases and J dropped 4 bases, with 9 bases sitting between them. The CDR3 loop spans 13 amino acids. The CDR3 sequence: CASSFGGTYGYTF. The CDR3 DNA follows: TGTGCCAGCAGTTTTGGGGGGACCTATGGCTACACCTTC.

Note on this clone: One junction end disagrees with the germline gene, perhaps due to a read error. The chain joins TRBV7-7 to TRBJ2-1; 13 bases map to TRBD2. The CDR3 is 16 residues long. CDR1 is SSHAT and CDR2 is FNYEAQ in the germline V gene (reference sequence). The CDR3 protein is CASSSLTSGGNNEQFF. The CDR3 region has the DNA TGTGCTAGCAGCTCATTGACTAGCGGGGGGAATAATGAGCAGTTCTTC.

The chain has TRBV6-2 or TRBV6-3 and TRBJ1-2; 9 nucleotides match TRBD1. Germline V gene sequence: CDR1 MNHEY, CDR2 SVGEGT. V lost 3 bases and J lost 1; bases outside the gene matches: 6. The CDR3 has 16 amino acids. CDR3 sequence: CASSYTGGDGNYGYTF. In DNA, the CDR3 is TGTGCCAGCAGTTATACAGGGGGCGACGGTAACTATGGCTACACCTTC.

The V and J genes are TRBV24-1 and TRBJ2-1; 10 positions match TRBD2. In germline, CDR1 is KGHDR, CDR2 SFDVKD. The J segment lost 8 bases and the V segment lost 3 bases, leaving 6 bases of the junction unmatched. The length of the CDR3 is 15 residues. In nucleotides, the CDR3 is TGTGCCACCAGTGATCCGAGCGGGGGGGCTGATGAGCAGTTCTTC. The encoded protein is CATSDPSGGADEQFF.

J is TRBJ2-2 and V is TRBV11-1; D remains ambiguous. Germline loops: CDR1 SGHAT, CDR2 FQDESV (reference sequence). The V gene lost 1 base and the J gene lost 5 bases, with 8 bases spanning the gap. CDR3 length: 14 amino acids. This chain's CDR3 is CASSLGRRTGELFF. For the CDR3, the DNA is TGTGCCAGCAGCTTAGGGCGGCGGACCGGGGAGCTGTTTTTT.

The rearrangement joins TRBV10-3 to TRBJ1-1; D gene ambiguous. Between the trimmed V and J ends, which lost 1 base and 7 bases, there was a span of 13 bases. This CDR3 spans 14 amino acids. Germline V gene sequence: CDR1 ENHRY, CDR2 SYGVKD. The CDR3 here is CAISEFGDGGEAFF. The CDR3 region has the DNA TGTGCCATCAGTGAGTTTGGAGACGGAGGTGAAGCTTTCTTT.

V and J are TRBV10-1 and TRBJ2-3; 9 positions agree with TRBD2. Germline V gene data show CDR1 as WNHNN and CDR2 as SYGVQD (reference sequence). The V gene end was trimmed by 3 bases and the J gene end by 0 bases; junction bases not matched to a gene: 10. CDR3 size: 18 residues. This CDR3 is CASSDQRGEYLSTDTQYF. Here the CDR3 DNA reads TGCGCCAGCAGTGACCAGCGGGGGGAATACTTAAGCACAGATACGCAGTATTTT.

V and J are TRBV4-2 and TRBJ1-2; tentative D call: TRBD1 (5 bases). CDR3 length: 16 amino acids. Germline assignment: CDR1 LGHNA and CDR2 YNFKEQ. V lost 0 bases and J 2 bases, leaving 13 bases between the germline ends. This CDR3 reads CASSQDRLGVNYGYTF. CDR3 coding DNA: TGTGCCAGCAGCCAAGATAGGTTAGGGGTGAACTATGGCTACACCTTC.

The CDR3 loop is CASSATGVPNYGYTF. CDR3 DNA: TGTGCCAGCAGCGCCACAGGAGTACCTAACTATGGCTACACCTTC. This chain links TRBV5-5 with TRBJ1-2; D perhaps matches TRBD1 (5 bases). The V end lost 4 bases, the J end lost 0 bases, and 13 bases lay between the germline ends. This CDR3 is 15 amino acids long. The germline gives CDR1 SGHKS, CDR2 YYEKEE (reference sequence). Supplemented by reference TRBV5-5 and TRBJ1-2, the full variable domain reads DAGVTQSPTHLIKTRGQQVTLRCSPISGHKSVSWYQQVLGQGPQFIFQYYEKEERGRGNFPDRFSARQFPNYSSELNVNALLLGDSALYLCASSATGVPNYGYTFGSGTRLTVV.

The gene calls are TRBV12-3 or TRBV12-4 and TRBJ1-2; D ambiguous. The CDR3 has 13 amino acids. Trimming left V 6 bases short and J 5 bases short, with 13 bases between. CDR3: CASSADGRYGYTF. CDR3 coding DNA: TGTGCCAGCAGCGCTGACGGCAGGTATGGCTACACCTTC.

The CDR3 DNA follows: TGCGCCAGCAGCTGGGCTAGCGGGGGGGCGAATGAGCAGTTCTTC. Residues: CASSWASGGANEQFF. The V and J genes are TRBV5-1 and TRBJ2-1; 12 bases align to TRBD2. This CDR3 is built from 15 residues. The V and J ends lost 3 bases and 7 bases, in that order; junction bases with no gene match: 5. Germline CDR1 SGHRS, CDR2 YFSETQ.

CDR3 in DNA: TGTGCCAGCCCTAGTTACACAGGGTCTGGGGGCTACACCTTC. Its translation: CASPSYTGSGGYTF. The V call is TRBV6-5, the J call TRBJ1-2; D is perhaps TRBD1 (6 bases). Germline loops: CDR1 MNHEY, CDR2 SVGAGI. This CDR3 contains 14 residues. V lost 8 bases and J lost 8, with 21 bases in between.

The chain recombines TRBV3-1 (or the pseudogene TRBV3-2) with TRBJ2-5; D unclear. Germline assignment: CDR1 LGHDT and CDR2 YNNKEL (reference sequence). Trimming pared 2 bases from V and 4 bases from J, leaving 5 bases between. This CDR3 has 12 residues. The CDR3 here is CASSQILETQYF. For the CDR3, the DNA is TGTGCCAGCAGCCAAATCTTAGAGACCCAGTACTTC.

The J gene is TRBJ1-2, the V gene TRBV5-6, with TRBD1 matching 7 bases. Germline trimming cut 6 bases from V and 0 bases from J; bases unmatched to any gene: 5. CDR3 length equals 14 residues. The germline CDR1 and CDR2 sequences are SGHDT and YYEEEE. CDR3 protein: CASKGTASNYGYTF. In DNA form, the CDR3 reads TGTGCCAGCAAAGGGACAGCCTCTAACTATGGCTACACCTTC. The variable domain in full, with the rest retrieved from reference TRBV5-6 and TRBJ1-2, is DAGVTQSPTHLIKTRGQQVTLRCSPKSGHDTVSWYQQALGQGPQFIFQYYEEEERQRGNFPDRFSGHQFPNYSSELNVNALLLGDSALYLCASKGTASNYGYTFGSGTRLTVV.

V usage is TRBV30 and J usage is TRBJ2-7; D gene unclear. Between the trimmed V and J ends, which lost 3 bases and 3 bases, there was a span of 6 bases. The CDR3 has 11 residues. Germline assignment: CDR1 GTSNPN and CDR2 SVGIG (reference sequence). The DNA for the CDR3 is TGTGCCTGGAGCCTTCTCTACGAGCAGTACTTC. Amino acid sequence: CAWSLLYEQYF.

This clone was found once. V is TRBV6-5 and J is TRBJ2-7; D is possibly TRBD2 (6 bases). CDR3 length: 15 amino acids. Germline V gene lookup returns CDR1 MNHEY and CDR2 SVGAGI. Trimming took 3 bases from V and 0 from J, leaving 12 bases between them. CDR3 nucleotides: TGTGCCAGCAGTTATGGAGGGTTCTCCTCCTACGAGCAGTACTTC. This gives the protein CASSYGGFSSYEQYF.

This clone showed up just once. The chain joins TRBV11-3 to TRBJ2-2; 12 nucleotides match TRBD2. Trimming removed 5 bases from V and 0 bases from J; junction bases left unmatched: 10. The CDR3 is made up of 19 amino acids. Germline CDR1 SGHNT, CDR2 YENEEA. DNA of the CDR3: TGTGCCAGCAGCCCTCGCCCCGGACTAGCGGGGCCGAACACCGGGGAGCTGTTTTTT. This encodes CASSPRPGLAGPNTGELFF.

This rearrangement joins TRBV4-2 to TRBJ2-5, with 15 bases that match TRBD2. V dropped 5 bases and J dropped 5; count of bases not matched to a gene: 9. This CDR3 contains 17 residues. The germline V gene has CDR1 LGHNA and CDR2 YNFKEQ. The CDR3: CASSKGLAGGQDETQYF. CDR3 DNA sequence: TGTGCCAGCAGCAAGGGACTAGCGGGGGGCCAGGACGAGACCCAGTACTTC.

V gene TRBV5-6 combines with J gene TRBJ2-1, with TRBD1 matching over 8 bases. V lost 2 bases, J lost 3 bases, and 4 bases stayed unmatched. Germline V gives CDR1 SGHDT, CDR2 YYEEEE. This CDR3 spans 15 amino acids. As DNA, the CDR3 is TGTGCCAGCAGCTTCCGGACAGGGAACTACAATGAGCAGTTCTTC. Its protein is CASSFRTGNYNEQFF.

The chain recombines TRBV5-5 with TRBJ1-4, with 8 positions matching TRBD1. The CDR3 runs 13 residues. Germline-derived CDR1 and CDR2 are SGHKS and YYEKEE (reference sequence). The V and J ends lost 7 bases and 5 bases, in that order; junction bases with no gene match: 4. CDR3: CASGAGGNEKLFF. In DNA, the CDR3 is TGTGCCAGCGGGGCAGGGGGCAATGAAAAACTGTTTTTT. Full variable domain (rest looked up from reference TRBV5-5 and TRBJ1-4): DAGVTQSPTHLIKTRGQQVTLRCSPISGHKSVSWYQQVLGQGPQFIFQYYEKEERGRGNFPDRFSARQFPNYSSELNVNALLLGDSALYLCASGAGGNEKLFFGSGTQLSVL.

This clone was seen a handful of times. The V call is TRBV28, the J call TRBJ1-2; unclear D gene. CDR3 length: 11 amino acids. Germline V gene data show CDR1 as MDHEN and CDR2 as SYDVKM. V gave up 9 bases and J gave up 2 bases, with 7 bases separating them. The CDR3 DNA sequence: TGTGCCAGTAGCATAAACTATGGCTACACCTTC. It specifies CASSINYGYTF.

A remark on this clone: The junction departs from the called germline gene at one end, perhaps through a read error. The chain recombines TRBV6-5 with TRBJ1-1, with 8 bases lining up with TRBD1. Germline V gives CDR1 MNHEY, CDR2 SVGAGI. The CDR3 has 13 amino acids. The CDR3 is CASSYSRGQGRLF. For the CDR3, the DNA is TGTGCCAGCAGTTACTCGAGAGGACAGGGCCGACTATTT.

The chain carries TRBV5-6 and TRBJ2-3; D unclear. Germline V CDR1 and CDR2: SGHDT, YYEEEE. Between the trimmed V and J ends, which lost 4 bases and 2 bases, there was a span of 11 bases. This CDR3 has 14 amino acids. CDR3 nucleotide sequence: TGTGCCAGCAGCCCCACTCGGGTCACAGATACGCAGTATTTT. The encoded protein is CASSPTRVTDTQYF.

The J gene is TRBJ1-1, the V gene TRBV5-5; D is perhaps TRBD1 (5 bases). V lost 5 bases and J lost 1, with 15 bases in between. This CDR3 region has 15 residues. CDR1 is SGHKS and CDR2 is YYEKEE in the germline V gene (reference sequence). This chain's CDR3 is CASRRLGDWNTEAFF. For the CDR3, the DNA is TGTGCCAGCAGACGTTTGGGGGACTGGAACACTGAAGCTTTCTTT.

The chain has TRBV7-6 and TRBJ1-5; 9 bases fit TRBD1. The CDR3 loop spans 19 amino acids. V dropped 5 bases and J dropped 6; count of bases not matched to a gene: 20. The germline CDR1 and CDR2 sequences are SGHVS and FNYEAQ. CDR3 loop: CASSPTPVGGQGFSQPQHF. The CDR3 region has the DNA TGTGCCAGCAGCCCAACCCCTGTGGGGGGACAGGGTTTTAGTCAGCCCCAGCATTTT.

The table lists this clone with a few counts. The rearrangement joins TRBV19 to TRBJ1-5; TRBD1 aligns across 8 bases. V dropped 1 base and J dropped 4; count of bases not matched to a gene: 3. The germline V gene has CDR1 LNHDA and CDR2 SQIVND (reference sequence). The CDR3 is 15 amino acids. The CDR3 region has the DNA TGTGCCAGTAGTATAGTCCGGACAGGGAATCAGCCCCAGCATTTT. Its protein is CASSIVRTGNQPQHF.